This T cell receptor beta chain derives from a study of T cells after somatic rescue of genetic block. The CDR3 runs to 16 residues. The germline gives CDR1 LGHNA, CDR2 YSLEER. V dropped 0 bases and J dropped 4; count of bases not matched to a gene: 7. The protocol was immunoSEQ multiplex PCR, while the TCRdb copy is restricted to in-frame clones and leaves out a portion. Among 67,000 or so clones listed, approximately 91% were seen once. Sequences were obtained from peripheral blood mononuclear cells (PBMCs). J is TRBJ2-5 and V is TRBV4-3; 8 bases line up with TRBD2. This TCR was sampled from a man between 25 and 39 years old. The DNA of the CDR3 is TGCGCCAGCAGCCAAGATAGAGCGGGAGTAAGAGAGACCCAGTACTTC. Its translation is CASSQDRAGVRETQYF.